This T cell receptor beta chain was retrieved from a study of T cell changes during pregnancy in multiple sclerosis. Only in-frame clones appear in the TCRdb table, and some are missing; sequencing was by immunoSEQ multiplex PCR. The table shows about 58,000 clones, with roughly 93% occurring only once. CDR1 is ENHRY, CDR2 SYGVKD, per germline. The CDR3 is 14 residues long. V gave up 2 bases and J gave up 4 bases, with 11 bases separating them. The sequenced sample was CD8+ T cells from peripheral blood mononuclear cells, obtained in the second trimester of pregnancy. The clonotype was recovered from a female donor with multiple sclerosis, enrolled in a pregnancy study. V is TRBV10-3 and J is TRBJ1-1; weak D call: TRBD1 (6 bases). DNA of the CDR3: TGTGCCATCAGTGAGACAGGGTCGGGCACTGAAGCTTTCTTT. Its protein is CAISETGSGTEAFF.